The clone carrying this T cell receptor (beta chain) was detected once. The entry originates in a study of blood T cell repertoires in COVID-19. The authors' processing: Reference gene primer amplification gave nucleated cell count estimates. The assay was immunoSEQ multiplex PCR, and TCRdb's table has in-frame clones only and misses some. V, J and clone size derive from that table, while D and trimming were established from the DNA sequence. The sample shows hundreds of thousands of clones, about 87% of them seen only once. Input material: peripheral blood. This clonotype was sampled from a man between 65 and 80 years old with acute or convalescent COVID-19.

This chain's CDR3 is CASSQTPGQLYEQYF. The CDR3 region has the DNA TGCGCCAGCAGCCAGACCCCGGGACAGCTATACGAGCAGTACTTC. The rearrangement uses TRBV4-1 and TRBJ2-7; TRBD1 matches at 7 bases. Germline assignment: CDR1 MGHRA and CDR2 YSYEKL. V trimming: 3 bases; J trimming: 4 bases; junction bases outside the gene matches: 9. This CDR3 is built from 15 residues.